The rows below give T cell receptor beta chains drawn from one sample of a study of blood T cells in healthy people across ages. TCRdb fed the 5' RACE reads into MiXCR, producing one record per CDR3 protein. The sample lists roughly 1,000,000 distinct CDR3 sequences, under 30% occurring once. These data also formed part of another study, on T cells of mothers and their children.

Sequencing was carried out using blood. All receptors come from a girl aged 2 to 10 in good health. Each CDR3 is given without its conserved first and last residue. The D gene is left open where the match is weak.

-	TRBJ1-2	TRBV6-2/TRBV6-3	ASTQSGPRGRGYT
TRBD2	-	TRBV6-1	ASSQHGTSVSETQY
-	TRBJ2-3	TRBV7-9	ASSLPYSTDTQY
-	TRBJ2-7	TRBV28	ASSPSDRDLREQY
TRBD2	TRBJ2-5	TRBV7-2	ASSLGLVLAGGAGTQY
-	TRBJ2-4	TRBV27	ASSSGFLAKNIQY
-	TRBJ2-1	TRBV10-3	AISAVYNEQF
-	TRBJ2-7	TRBV2	ASSGNPFEQY
TRBD1	TRBJ2-5	TRBV11-1	ASSFWDRGGETQY
-	TRBJ2-4	TRBV6-5	ASSMGVQAQTQY
TRBD2	TRBJ2-2	TRBV7-8	ASSSVGLADTGELF
-	TRBJ2-7	TRBV7-2	ASSFRDGPFYEQY
-	TRBJ1-6	TRBV9	ASSVGEASPLH
TRBD2	TRBJ2-1	TRBV20-1	SAITASGGTNNGRVQF
TRBD2	TRBJ2-3	TRBV11-3	ASSLVPGGDTQY
TRBD1	TRBJ1-1	TRBV10-3	AISESGQGRTEAF
-	TRBJ2-7	TRBV7-8	ASSLGSQGPSYEQY
-	TRBJ2-2	TRBV9	ASSSGVNTGELF
TRBD1	TRBJ2-1	TRBV28	ASSFRQGPYNEQF
-	-	TRBV20-1	SAKSGGLSYEQY
-	TRBJ1-2	TRBV4-3	ASSQATGKWYYT
-	TRBJ2-7	TRBV12-3/TRBV12-4	ASRPRGRYEQY
TRBD1	TRBJ2-5	TRBV6-1	ASSPRDSPRETQY
-	TRBJ2-7	TRBV5-1	ASSLSGEGSYEQY
-	TRBJ2-7	TRBV29-1	SVETGSGEQY
-	TRBJ1-4	TRBV12-3/TRBV12-4	ASSQDRSFATNEKLF
TRBD2	TRBJ2-7	TRBV27	ASSLGGRTYEQC
TRBD2	TRBJ2-3	TRBV20-1	SVGLTSGFTQY
-	TRBJ1-4	TRBV7-2	ASSLGSSRELF
-	TRBJ2-5	TRBV15	ATSSSRLSASEETQY
-	-	TRBV29-1	SVSSLQNSYEQY
-	TRBJ2-5	TRBV10-3	AISEVETQY
-	TRBJ1-1	TRBV5-1	ASSLEFLREAF
-	TRBJ1-2	TRBV12-3/TRBV12-4	ASSLDSVATDYGYT
-	TRBJ1-2	TRBV7-2	ASSPVYPGTEYGYT
TRBD2	TRBJ2-3	TRBV6-6	ASSPRGGLTDTQY
TRBD2	TRBJ2-4	TRBV20-1	SAGGLAGGPLAKNIQY
TRBD1	TRBJ1-2	TRBV5-4	ASSPGQGLGYT
TRBD2	TRBJ2-5	TRBV7-3	ASSPGLAGGPDQETQY